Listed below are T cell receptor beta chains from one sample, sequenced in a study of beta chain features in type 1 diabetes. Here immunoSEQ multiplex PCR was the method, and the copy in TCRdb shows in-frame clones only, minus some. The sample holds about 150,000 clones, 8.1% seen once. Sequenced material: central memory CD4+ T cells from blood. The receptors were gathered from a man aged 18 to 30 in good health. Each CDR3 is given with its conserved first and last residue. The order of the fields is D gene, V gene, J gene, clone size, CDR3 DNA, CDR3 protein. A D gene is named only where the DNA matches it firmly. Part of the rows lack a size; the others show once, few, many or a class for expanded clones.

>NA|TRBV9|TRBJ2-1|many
TGTGCCAGCAGCGTAGCTTCCGGCGGCGATGAGCAGTTCTTC
CASSVASGGDEQFF
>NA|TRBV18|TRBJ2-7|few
TGTGCCAGCTCACCCATGGGCAGGGCCCATCCATACGAGCAGTACTTC
CASSPMGRAHPYEQYF
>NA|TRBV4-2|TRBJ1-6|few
TGTGCCAGCAGCCAAGAAAACAGGGTGGGTTCACCCCTCCACTTT
CASSQENRVGSPLHF
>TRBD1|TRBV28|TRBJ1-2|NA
TGTGCCAGCAGCCAAACAGGGGAAGGCTACACCTTC
CASSQTGEGYTF
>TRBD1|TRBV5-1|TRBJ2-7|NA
TGCGCCAGCAGCTCGGGACAGGCCGTTTTAGAGCAGTACTTC
CASSSGQAVLEQYF
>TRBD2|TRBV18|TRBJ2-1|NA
TGTGCCAGCTCACTAACTAGCGGCTCCTACAATGAGCAGTTCTTC
CASSLTSGSYNEQFF
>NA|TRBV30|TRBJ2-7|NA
TGTGCCTGGAGGGGGGCAAAGGACGAGCAGTACTTC
CAWRGAKDEQYF
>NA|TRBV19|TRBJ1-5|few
TGTGCCAGTAGTACCCCAGGGTTAAGCAATCAGCCCCAGCATTTT
CASSTPGLSNQPQHF
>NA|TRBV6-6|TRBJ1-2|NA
TGTGCCAGCCGTTACGGGGGGGTCTATGGCTACACCTTC
CASRYGGVYGYTF
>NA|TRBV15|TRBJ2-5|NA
TGTGCCACCAGCAGAAGTCTGGCAGGGCTGGCGGAGACCCAGTACTTC
CATSRSLAGLAETQYF